This T cell receptor beta chain was found in a study of blood T cell repertoires in COVID-19. Data came from immunoSEQ multiplex PCR; TCRdb stores just in-frame clones and leaves some out. The sample contains 200,000 to 250,000 clones, approximately 90% of which appear only once. The CDR3 consists of 13 residues. CDR1 is MNHNY, CDR2 SVGAGI, per germline (reference sequence). V was pared by 0 bases and J by 7 bases, with 9 bases between. The chain recombines TRBV6-6 with TRBJ1-1; no definite D call. This TCR was recovered from a young man with active or convalescent COVID-19. Sequencing used peripheral blood. The CDR3 nucleotides read TGTGCCAGCAGTTACTCGGCCGGGGATGAAGCTTTCTTT. This sequence encodes CASSYSAGDEAFF.